This T cell receptor beta chain was recovered during a study of T-cell reconstitution after alpha-beta-depleted transplantation in children. Unique molecular identifiers tagged the TCRbeta library. TCRdb processed the PCR reads anew with MiXCR; each CDR3 protein has one entry. The sample has some 500,000 distinct CDR3 sequences, 18% seen once. The source is a human donor who donated a stem cell graft to a child with acute lymphoblastic leukemia. The material sequenced was PBMCs from the stem cell graft donor, taken from the stem cell graft.

Here the CDR3 DNA reads TGTGCCAGTAGGAAGTATTCCCACGAGCAGTACTTC. Protein product: CASRKYSHEQYF. The chain is built from TRBV19 and TRBJ2-7; D not certain. There are 12 residues in the CDR3. Germline CDR1 LNHDA, CDR2 SQIVND (reference sequence). Deletions cut 6 bases from V and 5 bases from J, with 11 bases between.